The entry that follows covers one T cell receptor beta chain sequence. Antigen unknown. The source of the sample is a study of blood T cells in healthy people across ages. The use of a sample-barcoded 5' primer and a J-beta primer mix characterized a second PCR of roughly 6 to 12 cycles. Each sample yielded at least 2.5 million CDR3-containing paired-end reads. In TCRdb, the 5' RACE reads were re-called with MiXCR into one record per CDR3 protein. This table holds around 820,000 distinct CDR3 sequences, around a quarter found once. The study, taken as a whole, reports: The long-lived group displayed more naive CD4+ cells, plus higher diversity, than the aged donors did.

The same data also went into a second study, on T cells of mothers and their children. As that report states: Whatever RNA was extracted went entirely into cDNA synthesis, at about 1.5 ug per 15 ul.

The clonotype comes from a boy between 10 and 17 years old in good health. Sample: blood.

The CDR3 loop reads CASSSGTSGVLSSYEQYF. The DNA for the CDR3 is TGTGCCAGCAGCTCCGGGACTAGCGGGGTCTTGAGCTCCTACGAGCAGTACTTC. The rearrangement joins TRBV13 to TRBJ2-7; TRBD2 matches at 13 bases. V lost 4 bases, J lost 0 bases, and 9 bases stayed unmatched. CDR1 is PRHDT and CDR2 is FYEKMQ in the germline V gene (reference sequence). This CDR3 contains 18 residues.